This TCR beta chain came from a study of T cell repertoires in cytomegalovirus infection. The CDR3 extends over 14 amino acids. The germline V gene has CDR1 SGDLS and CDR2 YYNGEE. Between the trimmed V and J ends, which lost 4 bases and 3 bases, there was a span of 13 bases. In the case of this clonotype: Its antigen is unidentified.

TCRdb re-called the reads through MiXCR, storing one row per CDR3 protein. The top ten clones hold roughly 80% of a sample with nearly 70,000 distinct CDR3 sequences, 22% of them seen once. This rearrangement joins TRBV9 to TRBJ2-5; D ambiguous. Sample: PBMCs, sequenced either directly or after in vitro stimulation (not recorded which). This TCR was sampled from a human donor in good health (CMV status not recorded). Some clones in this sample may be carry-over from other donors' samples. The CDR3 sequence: CASSPPWGEETQYF. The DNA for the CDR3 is TGTGCCAGCAGCCCGCCCTGGGGTGAAGAGACCCAGTACTTC.